The rows below give T cell receptor beta chains drawn from one sample of a study of blood T cell repertoires in COVID-19. Measured with immunoSEQ multiplex PCR; TCRdb has only the in-frame clones, and not every one. The data show about 120,000 clones, 84% seen once. Sequencing was performed on PBMCs or T cells enriched from blood (not recorded which). These receptors were collected from a woman under 40 who had recovered from COVID-19. CDR3s include the opening cysteine and the closing phenylalanine or tryptophan. The D gene is left open where the match is weak. A row's size may be missing; if present it is once, few, many or a size class.

clone_size: medium-sized; j_call: TRBJ2-1; v_call: TRBV7-9; d_call: TRBD2; cdr3_aa: CASSLRGTSGRKSYNEQFF; cdr3_nt: TGTGCCAGCAGCTTAAGAGGGACTAGCGGGAGGAAATCCTACAATGAGCAGTTCTTC
clone_size: NA; j_call: TRBJ1-5; v_call: TRBV7-9; d_call: NA; cdr3_aa: CASSLGVARVRDQPQHF; cdr3_nt: TGTGCCAGCAGCCTTGGAGTGGCGCGGGTTCGAGATCAGCCCCAGCATTTT
clone_size: NA; j_call: TRBJ2-2; v_call: TRBV11-2; d_call: TRBD2; cdr3_aa: CASTSLAAIGSGELFF; cdr3_nt: TGTGCCAGCACCTCACTAGCGGCCATAGGATCCGGGGAGCTGTTTTTT
clone_size: NA; j_call: TRBJ2-7; v_call: TRBV5-4; d_call: NA; cdr3_aa: CASSRKGRDYEQYF; cdr3_nt: TGTGCCAGCAGTCGAAAGGGCAGGGACTACGAGCAGTACTTC
clone_size: NA; j_call: TRBJ2-3; v_call: TRBV11-3; d_call: TRBD1; cdr3_aa: CASSFGQGWQYF; cdr3_nt: TGTGCCAGCAGCTTCGGACAGGGATGGCAGTATTTT
clone_size: NA; j_call: TRBJ2-7; v_call: TRBV5-6; d_call: NA; cdr3_aa: CASSEVTTRSYLEQYF; cdr3_nt: TGTGCCAGCAGCGAGGTGACTACCCGGTCATATCTCGAGCAGTACTTC
clone_size: NA; j_call: TRBJ2-5; v_call: TRBV28; d_call: TRBD2; cdr3_aa: CASSDIAGGGGETQYF; cdr3_nt: TGTGCCAGCAGCGATATAGCGGGAGGGGGGGGAGAGACCCAGTACTTC
clone_size: NA; j_call: TRBJ1-1; v_call: TRBV2; d_call: TRBD1; cdr3_aa: CASSTGVTEAFF; cdr3_nt: TGTGCCAGCAGTACAGGGGTTACTGAAGCTTTCTTT
clone_size: NA; j_call: TRBJ1-1; v_call: TRBV5-4; d_call: NA; cdr3_aa: CASSLAPENTEAFF; cdr3_nt: TGTGCCAGCAGCTTGGCCCCAGAGAACACTGAAGCTTTCTTT
clone_size: NA; j_call: TRBJ1-2; v_call: TRBV19; d_call: NA; cdr3_aa: CASSIIGGSNYGYTF; cdr3_nt: TGTGCCAGTAGTATCATTGGGGGCTCTAACTATGGCTACACCTTC
clone_size: once; j_call: TRBJ1-6; v_call: TRBV4-3; d_call: TRBD1; cdr3_aa: CASSQVSGTGGSHF; cdr3_nt: TGCGCCAGCAGCCAAGTGTCAGGGACAGGGGGTTCCCACTTT
clone_size: NA; j_call: TRBJ2-1; v_call: TRBV7-8; d_call: NA; cdr3_aa: CASRKRTSRNEQFF; cdr3_nt: TGTGCCAGCAGGAAGAGAACTAGCCGCAATGAGCAGTTCTTC
clone_size: NA; j_call: TRBJ1-3; v_call: TRBV13; d_call: NA; cdr3_aa: CASSLLNTIYF; cdr3_nt: TGTGCCAGCAGCCTACTAAACACCATATATTTT
clone_size: NA; j_call: TRBJ2-3; v_call: TRBV5-1; d_call: NA; cdr3_aa: CASSPRGVGTDTQYF; cdr3_nt: TGCGCCAGCAGTCCACGCGGGGTGGGCACAGATACGCAGTATTTT
clone_size: NA; j_call: TRBJ1-5; v_call: TRBV28; d_call: NA; cdr3_aa: CASSLLQGNQPQHF; cdr3_nt: TGTGCCAGCAGTTTATTACAGGGCAATCAGCCCCAGCATTTT
clone_size: once; j_call: TRBJ2-3; v_call: TRBV11-2; d_call: TRBD2; cdr3_aa: CASSLVTSGSQDTQYF; cdr3_nt: TGTGCCAGCAGCTTAGTTACTAGCGGGAGTCAAGATACGCAGTATTTT
clone_size: NA; j_call: TRBJ2-7; v_call: TRBV19; d_call: NA; cdr3_aa: CASRVTVSSYEQYF; cdr3_nt: TGTGCCAGTAGGGTGACTGTCAGCTCCTACGAGCAGTACTTC
clone_size: NA; j_call: TRBJ2-5; v_call: TRBV7-3; d_call: NA; cdr3_aa: CASSLARRETQYF; cdr3_nt: TGTGCCAGCAGCCTAGCTAGAAGAGAGACCCAGTACTTC
clone_size: NA; j_call: TRBJ1-6; v_call: TRBV10-3; d_call: TRBD1; cdr3_aa: CAISGQGAASPLHF; cdr3_nt: TGTGCCATCAGTGGACAGGGGGCAGCTTCACCCCTCCACTTT
clone_size: NA; j_call: TRBJ2-1; v_call: TRBV19; d_call: NA; cdr3_aa: CASSPGTSSYNEQFF; cdr3_nt: TGTGCCAGTAGTCCAGGGACATCCTCCTACAATGAGCAGTTCTTC
clone_size: NA; j_call: TRBJ1-1; v_call: TRBV7-3; d_call: NA; cdr3_aa: CASSQNPTDAEAFF; cdr3_nt: TGTGCCAGCAGTCAGAACCCCACAGACGCTGAAGCTTTCTTT
clone_size: NA; j_call: TRBJ1-5; v_call: TRBV9; d_call: NA; cdr3_aa: CASSALGQTNQPQHF; cdr3_nt: TGTGCCAGCAGCGCACTAGGGCAGACCAATCAGCCCCAGCATTTT
clone_size: NA; j_call: TRBJ2-7; v_call: TRBV28; d_call: NA; cdr3_aa: CASNPHRGGMAYEQYF; cdr3_nt: TGTGCCAGCAATCCCCACAGGGGCGGGATGGCCTACGAGCAGTACTTC
clone_size: NA; j_call: TRBJ1-6; v_call: TRBV28; d_call: NA; cdr3_aa: CASSFIRVDSPLHF; cdr3_nt: TGTGCCAGCAGTTTTATCAGGGTGGATTCACCCCTCCACTTT
clone_size: NA; j_call: TRBJ2-5; v_call: TRBV9; d_call: NA; cdr3_aa: CASSVDNFPGETQYF; cdr3_nt: TGTGCCAGCAGCGTAGACAATTTCCCCGGGGAGACCCAGTACTTC
clone_size: few; j_call: TRBJ2-5; v_call: TRBV2; d_call: TRBD2; cdr3_aa: CASRLRTSGSWETQYF; cdr3_nt: TGTGCCAGCAGGCTACGGACTAGCGGGAGTTGGGAGACCCAGTACTTC
clone_size: few; j_call: TRBJ1-1; v_call: TRBV9; d_call: NA; cdr3_aa: CASSVEAHGAEAFF; cdr3_nt: TGTGCCAGCAGCGTAGAGGCCCACGGGGCTGAAGCTTTCTTT
clone_size: NA; j_call: TRBJ1-1; v_call: TRBV11-3; d_call: TRBD1; cdr3_aa: CASSSRQGTEAFF; cdr3_nt: TGTGCCAGCAGCTCGAGACAGGGGACTGAAGCTTTCTTT
clone_size: NA; j_call: TRBJ1-1; v_call: TRBV28; d_call: NA; cdr3_aa: CASTYRGTEAFF; cdr3_nt: TGTGCCAGCACCTATAGGGGCACTGAAGCTTTCTTT
clone_size: NA; j_call: TRBJ1-2; v_call: TRBV6-1; d_call: NA; cdr3_aa: CASSEAARGYGYTF; cdr3_nt: TGTGCCAGCAGTGAAGCGGCCAGGGGCTATGGCTACACCTTC
clone_size: NA; j_call: TRBJ2-2; v_call: TRBV7-2; d_call: TRBD2; cdr3_aa: CASSLVQWRGTNTGELFF; cdr3_nt: TGTGCCAGCAGCTTAGTGCAGTGGCGGGGGACGAACACCGGGGAGCTGTTTTTT
clone_size: NA; j_call: TRBJ2-7; v_call: TRBV21-1; d_call: NA; cdr3_aa: CASSKGAAYEQYF; cdr3_nt: TGTGCCAGCAGCAAAGGGGCAGCCTACGAGCAGTACTTC
clone_size: NA; j_call: TRBJ2-3; v_call: TRBV15; d_call: TRBD2; cdr3_aa: CATSTTIAGGTDTQYF; cdr3_nt: TGTGCCACCAGCACAACTATAGCGGGAGGGACAGATACGCAGTATTTT
clone_size: few; j_call: TRBJ1-1; v_call: TRBV5-4; d_call: TRBD1; cdr3_aa: CASSSGTGGWTEAFF; cdr3_nt: TGTGCCAGCAGCTCCGGGACAGGGGGCTGGACTGAAGCTTTCTTT
clone_size: NA; j_call: TRBJ2-1; v_call: TRBV12-5; d_call: TRBD2; cdr3_aa: CASGLVMGVSGTYNEQFF; cdr3_nt: TGTGCTAGTGGTTTGGTAATGGGGGTTAGCGGGACTTACAATGAGCAGTTCTTC
clone_size: NA; j_call: TRBJ2-2; v_call: TRBV11-2; d_call: NA; cdr3_aa: CASRGGVNTGELFF; cdr3_nt: TGTGCCAGCAGGGGCGGGGTTAACACCGGGGAGCTGTTTTTT
clone_size: NA; j_call: TRBJ2-3; v_call: TRBV28; d_call: NA; cdr3_aa: CASSYREAGFTDTQYF; cdr3_nt: TGTGCCAGCAGTTACCGTGAGGCAGGGTTCACAGATACGCAGTATTTT
clone_size: NA; j_call: TRBJ1-5; v_call: TRBV28; d_call: NA; cdr3_aa: CASRTSGIRNQPQHF; cdr3_nt: TGTGCCAGCAGGACCTCAGGGATCCGGAATCAGCCCCAGCATTTT
clone_size: NA; j_call: TRBJ1-5; v_call: TRBV30; d_call: NA; cdr3_aa: CAWGNSFNQPQHF; cdr3_nt: TGTGCCTGGGGTAACAGTTTCAATCAGCCCCAGCATTTT
clone_size: NA; j_call: TRBJ1-2; v_call: TRBV28; d_call: NA; cdr3_aa: CASSPLGYTF; cdr3_nt: TGTGCCAGCAGTCCCCTAGGCTACACCTTC
clone_size: NA; j_call: TRBJ2-5; v_call: TRBV13; d_call: TRBD1; cdr3_aa: CASKRDREETQYF; cdr3_nt: TGTGCCAGCAAACGGGACAGGGAGGAGACCCAGTACTTC
clone_size: few; j_call: TRBJ1-1; v_call: TRBV24-1; d_call: NA; cdr3_aa: CATSLGGNTEAFF; cdr3_nt: TGTGCCACCAGCCTAGGGGGGAACACTGAAGCTTTCTTT
clone_size: few; j_call: TRBJ2-7; v_call: TRBV6-5; d_call: TRBD1; cdr3_aa: CASSSRQGQYF; cdr3_nt: TGTGCCAGCAGTTCCAGACAGGGGCAGTACTTC
clone_size: few; j_call: TRBJ2-3; v_call: TRBV6-2/TRBV6-3; d_call: NA; cdr3_aa: CASSRSAGFTDTQYF; cdr3_nt: TGTGCCAGCAGCCGGTCTGCAGGCTTCACAGATACGCAGTATTTT
clone_size: NA; j_call: TRBJ2-1; v_call: TRBV28; d_call: TRBD2; cdr3_aa: CASSLFRGLAVTDGEQFF; cdr3_nt: TGTGCCAGCAGTTTATTCCGGGGACTAGCGGTGACGGATGGTGAGCAGTTCTTC
clone_size: NA; j_call: TRBJ1-2; v_call: TRBV20-1; d_call: TRBD1; cdr3_aa: CSASLQGHYGYTF; cdr3_nt: TGCAGTGCTAGTTTACAGGGGCACTATGGCTACACCTTC
clone_size: NA; j_call: TRBJ1-5; v_call: TRBV19; d_call: NA; cdr3_aa: CASSMQGQFSNQPQHF; cdr3_nt: TGTGCCAGTAGTATGCAAGGACAGTTTAGCAATCAGCCCCAGCATTTT
clone_size: NA; j_call: TRBJ2-7; v_call: TRBV2; d_call: NA; cdr3_aa: CASRRGPDEQYF; cdr3_nt: TGTGCCAGCAGGCGGGGGCCCGACGAGCAGTACTTC
clone_size: NA; j_call: TRBJ2-2; v_call: TRBV6-5; d_call: TRBD2; cdr3_aa: CASSSLAGGAGELFF; cdr3_nt: TGTGCCAGCAGTTCTCTAGCGGGAGGTGCCGGGGAGCTGTTTTTT
clone_size: NA; j_call: TRBJ2-2; v_call: TRBV4-3; d_call: NA; cdr3_aa: CASSQDPYGTGELFF; cdr3_nt: TGCGCCAGCAGCCAAGATCCCTATGGCACCGGGGAGCTGTTTTTT
clone_size: NA; j_call: TRBJ2-7; v_call: TRBV18; d_call: NA; cdr3_aa: CASSPGSSYEQYF; cdr3_nt: TGTGCCAGCTCACCAGGGAGCTCCTACGAGCAGTACTTC
clone_size: NA; j_call: TRBJ2-1; v_call: TRBV7-3; d_call: NA; cdr3_aa: CASSLQVGDNEQFF; cdr3_nt: TGTGCCAGCAGCCTCCAGGTGGGTGACAATGAGCAGTTCTTC
clone_size: NA; j_call: TRBJ1-3; v_call: TRBV28; d_call: NA; cdr3_aa: CASSQQSGLYTIYF; cdr3_nt: TGTGCCAGCAGTCAGCAATCGGGACTTTACACCATATATTTT
clone_size: NA; j_call: TRBJ2-3; v_call: TRBV18; d_call: NA; cdr3_aa: CASSPPKREADTQYF; cdr3_nt: TGTGCCAGCTCACCACCGAAAAGGGAGGCGGATACGCAGTATTTT
clone_size: NA; j_call: TRBJ1-2; v_call: TRBV28; d_call: NA; cdr3_aa: CASSFRGNGYTF; cdr3_nt: TGTGCCAGCAGTTTTCGGGGTAACGGCTACACCTTC